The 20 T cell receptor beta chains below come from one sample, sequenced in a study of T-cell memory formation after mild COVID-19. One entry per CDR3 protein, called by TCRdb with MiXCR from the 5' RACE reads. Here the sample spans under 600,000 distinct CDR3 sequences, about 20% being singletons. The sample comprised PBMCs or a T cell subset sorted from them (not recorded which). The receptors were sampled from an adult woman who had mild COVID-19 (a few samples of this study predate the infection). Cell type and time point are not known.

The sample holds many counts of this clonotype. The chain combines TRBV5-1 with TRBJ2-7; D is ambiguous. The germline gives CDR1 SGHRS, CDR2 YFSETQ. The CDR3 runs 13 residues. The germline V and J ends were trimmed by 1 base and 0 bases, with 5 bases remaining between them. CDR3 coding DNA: TGCGCCAGCAGCTTGTCGGTCTCCTACGAGCAGTACTTC. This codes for CASSLSVSYEQYF.

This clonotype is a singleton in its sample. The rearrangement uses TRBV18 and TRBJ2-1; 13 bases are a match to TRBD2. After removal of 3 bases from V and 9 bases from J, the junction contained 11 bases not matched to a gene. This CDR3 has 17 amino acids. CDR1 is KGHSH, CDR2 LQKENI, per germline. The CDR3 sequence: CASSPPGRLAGGGEQFF. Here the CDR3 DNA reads TGTGCCAGCTCACCTCCGGGGCGACTAGCGGGAGGCGGTGAGCAGTTCTTC.

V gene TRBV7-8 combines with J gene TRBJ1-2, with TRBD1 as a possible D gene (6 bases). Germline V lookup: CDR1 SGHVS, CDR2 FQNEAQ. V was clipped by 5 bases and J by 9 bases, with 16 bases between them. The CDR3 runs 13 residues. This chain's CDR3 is CASSPLPQGSYTF. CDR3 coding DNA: TGTGCCAGCAGCCCCTTGCCCCAGGGGAGCTACACCTTC.

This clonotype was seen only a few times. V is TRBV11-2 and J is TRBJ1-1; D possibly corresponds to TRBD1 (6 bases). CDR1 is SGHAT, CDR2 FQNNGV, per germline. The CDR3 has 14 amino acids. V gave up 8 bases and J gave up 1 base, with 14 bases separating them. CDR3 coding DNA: TGTGCCAGCGGGAGAGGCAGGGGGAACACTGAAGCTTTCTTT. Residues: CASGRGRGNTEAFF. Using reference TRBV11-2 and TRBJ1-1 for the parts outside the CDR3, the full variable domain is EAGVAQSPRYKIIEKRQSVAFWCNPISGHATLYWYQQILGQGPKLLIQFQNNGVVDDSQLPKDRFSAERLKGVDSTLKIQPAKLEDSAVYLCASGRGRGNTEAFFGQGTRLTVV.

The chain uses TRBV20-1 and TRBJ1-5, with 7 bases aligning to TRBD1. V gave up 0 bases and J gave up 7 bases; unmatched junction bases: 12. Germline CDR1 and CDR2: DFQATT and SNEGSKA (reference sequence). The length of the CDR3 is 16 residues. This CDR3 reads CSARESAGGRGQPQHF. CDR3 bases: TGCAGTGCTAGAGAATCTGCAGGGGGAAGAGGGCAGCCCCAGCATTTT.

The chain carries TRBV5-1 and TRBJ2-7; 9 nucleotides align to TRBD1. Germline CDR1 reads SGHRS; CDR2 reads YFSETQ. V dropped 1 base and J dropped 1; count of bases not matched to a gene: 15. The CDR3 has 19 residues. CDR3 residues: CASSLLPPGQGIQSYEQYF. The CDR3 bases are TGCGCCAGCAGCTTGCTCCCGCCGGGACAGGGAATCCAATCCTACGAGCAGTACTTC.

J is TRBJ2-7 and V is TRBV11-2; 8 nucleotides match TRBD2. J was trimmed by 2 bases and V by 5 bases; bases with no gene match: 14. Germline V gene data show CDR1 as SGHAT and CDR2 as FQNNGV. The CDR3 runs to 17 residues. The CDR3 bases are TGTGCCAGCAGCCCCCGAAGGAGCGGGAGTCGCGCCTACGAGCAGTACTTC. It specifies CASSPRRSGSRAYEQYF.

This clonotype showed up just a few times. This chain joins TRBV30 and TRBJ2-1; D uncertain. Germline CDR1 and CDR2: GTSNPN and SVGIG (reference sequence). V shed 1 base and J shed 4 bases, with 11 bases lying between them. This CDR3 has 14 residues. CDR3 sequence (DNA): TGTGCCTGGAGTGCGACGGCCAGGTACAATGAGCAGTTCTTC. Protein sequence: CAWSATARYNEQFF.

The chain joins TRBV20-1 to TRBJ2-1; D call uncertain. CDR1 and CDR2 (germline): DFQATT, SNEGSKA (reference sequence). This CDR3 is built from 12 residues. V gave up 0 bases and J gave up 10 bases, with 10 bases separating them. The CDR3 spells CSARDLDQEQFF. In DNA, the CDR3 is TGCAGTGCTAGAGACCTAGACCAGGAGCAGTTCTTC.

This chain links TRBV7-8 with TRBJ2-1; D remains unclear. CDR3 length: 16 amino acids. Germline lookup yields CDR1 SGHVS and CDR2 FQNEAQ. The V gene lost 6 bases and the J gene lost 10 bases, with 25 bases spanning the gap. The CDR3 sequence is CASRLPMGPEPWEQFF. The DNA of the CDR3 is TGTGCCAGCAGGCTACCGATGGGCCCCGAGCCGTGGGAGCAGTTCTTC.

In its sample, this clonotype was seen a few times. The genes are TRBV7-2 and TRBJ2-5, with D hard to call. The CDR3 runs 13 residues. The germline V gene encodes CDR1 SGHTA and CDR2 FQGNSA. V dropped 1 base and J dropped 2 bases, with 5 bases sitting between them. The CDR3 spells CASSLEIQETQYF. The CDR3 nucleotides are TGTGCCAGCAGCTTAGAGATACAAGAGACCCAGTACTTC.

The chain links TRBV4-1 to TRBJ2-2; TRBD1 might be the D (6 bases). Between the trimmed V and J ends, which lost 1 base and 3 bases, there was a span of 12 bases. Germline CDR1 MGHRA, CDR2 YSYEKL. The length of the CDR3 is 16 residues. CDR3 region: CASSQGPAGDTGELFF. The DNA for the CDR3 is TGCGCCAGCAGCCAAGGTCCGGCAGGGGACACCGGGGAGCTGTTTTTT.

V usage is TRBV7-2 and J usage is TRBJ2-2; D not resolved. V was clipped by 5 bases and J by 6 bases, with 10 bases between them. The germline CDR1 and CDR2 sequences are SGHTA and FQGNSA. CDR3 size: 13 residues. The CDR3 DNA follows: TGTGCCAGCAGCCCCCCTGGTTCCGGGGAGCTGTTTTTT. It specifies CASSPPGSGELFF.

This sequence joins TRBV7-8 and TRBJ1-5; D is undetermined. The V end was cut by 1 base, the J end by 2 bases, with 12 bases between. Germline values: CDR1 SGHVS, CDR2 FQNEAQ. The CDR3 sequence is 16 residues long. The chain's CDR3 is CASSLVWGGGNQPQHF. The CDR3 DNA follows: TGTGCCAGCAGCTTAGTATGGGGTGGTGGCAATCAGCCCCAGCATTTT.

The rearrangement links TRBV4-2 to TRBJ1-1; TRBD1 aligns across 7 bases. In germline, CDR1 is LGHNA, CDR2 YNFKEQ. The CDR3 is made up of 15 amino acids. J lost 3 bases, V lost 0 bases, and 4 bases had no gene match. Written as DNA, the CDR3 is TGTGCCAGCAGCCAAGACGAGGGGGCGTACACTGAAGCTTTCTTT. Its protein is CASSQDEGAYTEAFF.

CDR3 sequence: CASINGSYGYTF. The CDR3, as DNA: TGTGCCAGCATTAACGGGTCCTATGGCTACACCTTC. The rearrangement joins TRBV12-3 or TRBV12-4 to TRBJ1-2; D unresolved. This CDR3 comprises 12 residues. Trimming pared 7 bases from V and 4 bases from J, leaving 10 bases between.

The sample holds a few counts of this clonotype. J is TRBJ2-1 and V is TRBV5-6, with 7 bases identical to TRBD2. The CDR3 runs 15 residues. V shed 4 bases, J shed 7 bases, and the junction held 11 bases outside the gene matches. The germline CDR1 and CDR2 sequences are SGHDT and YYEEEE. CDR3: CASSRAGAPTNEQFF. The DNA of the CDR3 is TGTGCCAGCAGCAGGGCGGGAGCTCCTACAAATGAGCAGTTCTTC.

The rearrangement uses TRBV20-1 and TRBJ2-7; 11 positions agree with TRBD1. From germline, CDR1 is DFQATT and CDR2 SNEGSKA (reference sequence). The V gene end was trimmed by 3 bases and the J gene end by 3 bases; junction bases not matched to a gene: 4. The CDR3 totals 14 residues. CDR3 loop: CSARTGTGGYEQYF. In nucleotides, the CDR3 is TGCAGTGCTAGGACCGGGACAGGGGGCTACGAGCAGTACTTC.

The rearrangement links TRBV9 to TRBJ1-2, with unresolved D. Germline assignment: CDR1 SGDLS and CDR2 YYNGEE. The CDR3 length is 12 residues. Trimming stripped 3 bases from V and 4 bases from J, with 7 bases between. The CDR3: CASSDHGYGYTF. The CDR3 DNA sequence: TGTGCCAGCAGCGACCACGGCTATGGCTACACCTTC.

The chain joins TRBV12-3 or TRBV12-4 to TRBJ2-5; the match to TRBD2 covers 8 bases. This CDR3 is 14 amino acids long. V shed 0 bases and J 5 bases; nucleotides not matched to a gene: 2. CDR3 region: CASSLAGLDETQYF. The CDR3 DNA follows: TGTGCCAGCAGTTTAGCGGGACTAGACGAGACCCAGTACTTC.